The 20 T cell receptor beta chains listed next were all sequenced from one sample in a study of spatial heterogeneity in lung cancer. The time point was: sample taken at primary tumor resection. TCRdb reanalysed the 5' RACE reads using MiXCR and keeps one entry per CDR3 protein. The sample has approximately 870 distinct CDR3 sequences, roughly 40% seen once. The source material was normal lung tissue next to the tumor, sampled at surgery. These receptors all come from a male donor with early-stage non-small cell lung cancer.

A few counts support this clonotype. Since it is a stray read in a library aimed at alpha chains, this beta chain has a size that is not meaningful. The rearrangement links TRBV7-2 to TRBJ2-5, with D maybe TRBD1 (5 bases). V was pared by 5 bases and J by 4 bases, with 8 bases between. CDR1 is SGHTA and CDR2 is FQGNSA in the germline V gene. This CDR3 has 12 amino acids. The CDR3 sequence: CASSPQGETQYF. DNA of the CDR3: TGTGCCAGCAGCCCTCAGGGAGAGACCCAGTACTTC.

Points on this clonotype: This beta chain slipped into a library made for alpha chains as a stray read, so its size is not meaningful. The chain recombines TRBV13 with TRBJ2-1; 8 nucleotides agree with TRBD2. The V and J ends lost 3 bases and 7 bases, in that order; junction bases with no gene match: 8. The CDR3 length is 15 residues. From germline, CDR1 is PRHDT and CDR2 FYEKMQ (reference sequence). CDR3 sequence (DNA): TGTGCCAGCAGCTTTGGAGCGGGAGTCGGGAATGAGCAGTTCTTC. Amino acid sequence: CASSFGAGVGNEQFF. Based on the CDR3 plus reference TRBV13 and TRBJ2-1, the full variable domain is AAGVIQSPRHLIKEKRETATLKCYPIPRHDTVYWYQQGPGQDPQFLISFYEKMQSDKGSIPDRFSAQQFSDYHSELNMSSLELGDSALYFCASSFGAGVGNEQFFGPGTRLTVL.

By share, this clonotype counts as large. This beta chain appears as a stray read in a library generated for alpha chains; its size is not informative. The rearrangement joins TRBV5-4 to TRBJ2-6; no clear D. Trimming took 7 bases from V and 4 from J, leaving 9 bases between them. Germline V lookup: CDR1 SGHNT, CDR2 YYREEE (reference sequence). The CDR3 covers 13 residues. The CDR3 DNA follows: TGTGCCAGCCGATCGGAGGGGGCCAACGTCCTGACTTTC. This translates into CASRSEGANVLTF.

This clonotype is large (0.1 to 1%) in the sample. This beta chain was picked up by a library intended for alpha chains and is off target, so its count carries little meaning. The rearrangement uses TRBV7-3 and TRBJ1-5; D is unresolved. V lost 4 bases, J lost 3 bases, and 13 bases lay in between. Germline CDR1 and CDR2: SGHTA and FQGTGA. CDR3 length: 15 residues. The CDR3 loop is CASSYGPRPNQPQHF. The DNA for the CDR3 is TGTGCCAGCAGCTACGGACCGAGACCCAATCAGCCCCAGCATTTT.

As concerns this clonotype: This beta chain is an unintended read in a library built for alpha chains; its size means little. The chain is built from TRBV20-1 and TRBJ2-3; D uncertain. From germline, CDR1 is DFQATT and CDR2 SNEGSKA (reference sequence). There are 13 residues in the CDR3. V lost 0 bases to trimming and J lost 0 bases, with 4 bases between them. The DNA for the CDR3 is TGCAGTGCTAGAGAAACAAGCACAGATACGCAGTATTTT. Its protein product is CSARETSTDTQYF.

As regards this clonotype: This beta chain is a stray read from a library made for alpha chains; its abundance is not meaningful. The rearrangement joins TRBV10-3 to TRBJ1-1, with no clear D. The CDR3 sequence is 11 residues long. Germline values: CDR1 ENHRY, CDR2 SYGVKD. V was shortened by 4 bases and J by 3 bases, with 3 bases between the two germline ends. CDR3 in DNA: TGTGCCATCAGTGGGGACACTGAAGCTTTCTTT. Translating gives CAISGDTEAFF.

There are a few counts of this clonotype. Found in a library prepared for alpha chains, this beta chain is an off-target read, and its abundance has little meaning. The rearrangement uses TRBV11-2 and TRBJ2-2; D is uncertain. Germline V gene lookup returns CDR1 SGHAT and CDR2 FQNNGV. V lost 0 bases, J lost 6 bases, and 5 bases lay in between. The CDR3 runs to 13 residues. CDR3 nucleotides: TGTGCCAGCAGCTTAGAAGGTTCCGGGGAGCTGTTTTTT. Protein: CASSLEGSGELFF.

The table lists this clonotype with a few counts. Since the library was made to target alpha chains, this beta chain is a stray read and its abundance is not meaningful. The chain combines TRBV20-1 with TRBJ2-3; 8 bases fit TRBD2. The J segment lost 4 bases and the V segment lost 7 bases, leaving 13 bases of the junction unmatched. The CDR3 totals 15 residues. Germline V gene lookup returns CDR1 DFQATT and CDR2 SNEGSKA (reference sequence). The CDR3 reads CSGSSGTSTADTQYF. CDR3 in DNA: TGCAGTGGGTCATCCGGGACTAGTACGGCAGATACGCAGTATTTT.

This clonotype was counted many times. As an off-target read in a library built for alpha chains, this beta chain has a frequency of little significance. In DNA, the CDR3 is TGTGCCAGCAGCTCCCCGTACGGGGCGGAGACCCAGTACTTC. Its translation is CASSSPYGAETQYF. This sequence joins TRBV7-6 and TRBJ2-5, with D perhaps matching TRBD1 or TRBD2 (5 bases each). Trimming removed 4 bases from V and 5 bases from J, with 14 bases in between. There are 14 residues in the CDR3. Germline V gene data show CDR1 as SGHVS and CDR2 as FNYEAQ.

Comment on this clonotype: This beta chain is a stray sequence in a library constructed for alpha chains; its clone size is not meaningful. The chain combines TRBV29-1 with TRBJ1-1, with unresolved D. The CDR3 has 15 amino acids. Germline V gene data show CDR1 as SQVTM and CDR2 as ANQGSEA. V was clipped by 7 bases and J by 0 bases, with 18 bases between them. The CDR3 loop is CSAADAGGMNTEAFF. The CDR3 coding sequence is TGCAGCGCCGCCGACGCAGGAGGTATGAACACTGAAGCTTTCTTT.

As for this clonotype: This beta chain is off target for a library built for alpha chains, so its abundance means little. CDR3 coding DNA: TGTGCCAGCAGCGCTGAGGGACAGGGGGCTAGCGAGCAGTACTTC. Translated: CASSAEGQGASEQYF. The chain employs TRBV9 and TRBJ2-7; 12 bases line up with TRBD1. CDR1 is SGDLS and CDR2 is YYNGEE in the germline V gene. The CDR3 runs 15 residues. V lost 3 bases and J lost 6; bases outside the gene matches: 7.

This clonotype was observed a handful of times. This beta chain slipped into a library made for alpha chains as a stray read, so its size is not meaningful. The chain couples TRBV4-2 to TRBJ1-5, with no clear D. Germline V lookup: CDR1 LGHNA, CDR2 YNFKEQ. V was cut by 4 bases and J by 3 bases, with 10 bases left in between. The CDR3 is made up of 14 amino acids. For the CDR3, the DNA is TGTGCCAGCAGCCTCGTCAGATACAATCAGCCCCAGCATTTT. This encodes CASSLVRYNQPQHF.

Remarks on this clonotype: With the library built for alpha chains, this beta chain is off target and its frequency is not meaningful. CDR3 sequence (DNA): TGTGCCTGGAACCCGGACAGTTTAGGGCTAGCCATTCAGTACTTC. Translated, it gives CAWNPDSLGLAIQYF. The chain employs TRBV30 and TRBJ2-4, with D possibly TRBD1 on 6 matching bases. Germline CDR1 and CDR2: GTSNPN and SVGIG (reference sequence). Trimming took off 4 bases at V and 9 bases at J, with 22 bases between the two ends. The length of the CDR3 is 15 residues.

Details on this clonotype: This beta chain appears as a stray read in a library generated for alpha chains; its size is not informative. The chain couples TRBV5-1 to TRBJ2-5; D not certain. Germline V gene data show CDR1 as SGHRS and CDR2 as YFSETQ. CDR3 length: 13 residues. With 0 bases removed from V and 5 bases from J, the gap between germline ends came to 8 bases. The CDR3 sequence is CASSLEGVETQYF. CDR3 sequence (DNA): TGCGCCAGCAGCTTGGAGGGCGTCGAGACCCAGTACTTC.

By sample share, this clonotype is large (0.1 to 1%). Because this beta chain is a stray read in a library intended to capture alpha chains, its abundance should not be given much weight. V is TRBV12-3 or TRBV12-4 and J is TRBJ2-7; possibly TRBD1 for D (7 bases). The V gene lost 3 bases and the J gene lost 2 bases, with 17 bases spanning the gap. CDR3 length equals 16 residues. The CDR3 DNA reads TGTGCCAGCAGTTTTTGGCGGGACAGCCCTACCTACGAGCAGTACTTC. Translation: CASSFWRDSPTYEQYF.

This clonotype is judged large. A junction end diverges from the germline sequence, so it may reflect a read error. This beta chain is an off-target read within a library intended for alpha chains, so its frequency means little. The chain couples TRBV19 to TRBJ1-2; D is uncertain. This CDR3 contains 14 residues. Germline CDR1 and CDR2: LNHDA and SQIVND (reference sequence). CDR3 coding DNA: TGTGCCATTAGTATGGGTCAGATCGGCTATGGCTACACCTTC. Translating gives CAISMGQIGYGYTF.

This clonotype is termed large. Since it is a stray read in a library aimed at alpha chains, this beta chain has a size that is not meaningful. The chain has TRBV5-1 and TRBJ2-1; 8 nucleotides line up with TRBD1. The V segment lost 4 bases and the J segment 8 bases; nucleotides outside the gene matches: 11. Germline lookup yields CDR1 SGHRS and CDR2 YFSETQ. The CDR3 contains 15 residues. CDR3 region: CASSQGTGAGDEQFF. Written as DNA, the CDR3 is TGCGCCAGCAGCCAAGGGACAGGAGCCGGGGATGAGCAGTTCTTC.

As concerns this clonotype: This beta chain is an off-target read within a library intended for alpha chains, so its frequency means little. This chain joins TRBV7-2 and TRBJ2-2, with 7 nucleotides matching TRBD2. Germline trimming cut 5 bases from V and 1 base from J; bases unmatched to any gene: 7. The length of the CDR3 is 16 residues. Germline values: CDR1 SGHTA, CDR2 FQGNSA. The CDR3, as DNA: TGTGCCAGCAGCCCAAGGGACTACAGGAACACCGGGGAGCTGTTTTTT. Encoded protein: CASSPRDYRNTGELFF.

With respect to this clonotype: This beta chain was picked up by a library intended for alpha chains and is off target, so its count carries little meaning. The CDR3 protein is CASSQVGQNTEAFF. The CDR3 DNA sequence: TGTGCCAGCAGCCAAGTTGGACAGAACACTGAAGCTTTCTTT. This rearrangement joins TRBV4-2 to TRBJ1-1; perhaps TRBD1 as D (5 bases). V shed 1 base and J shed 1 base, with 7 bases lying between them. CDR1 is LGHNA and CDR2 is YNFKEQ in the germline V gene. CDR3 length: 14 amino acids.

This clonotype counts as large. As an off-target read in a library built for alpha chains, this beta chain has a frequency of little significance. This sequence joins TRBV4-2 and TRBJ2-1, with D maybe TRBD2 (5 bases). Germline V gene sequence: CDR1 LGHNA, CDR2 YNFKEQ. CDR3 length equals 16 residues. The V end was cut by 0 bases, the J end by 4 bases, with 13 bases between. CDR3 in DNA: TGTGCCAGCAGCCAAGAAGGGCGACTACTATACAATGAGCAGTTCTTC. It translates to CASSQEGRLLYNEQFF.